This T cell receptor (beta chain) was sequenced in a study of early T cells in non-severe SARS-CoV-2 infection (dated by TCRdb to 2020 to 2022). The study in broad terms: Because TCR sequencing relied on bulk RNA taken from unsorted whole blood, pairing of alpha and beta chains was not possible. On the study overall, not on this receptor specifically: VDJdb matching was skewed toward anti-spike CD8 responses, so virus-specific expansions were likely underestimated and private and CD4 specificities were missed.

The library came from 5' RACE. For sequencing, a NextSeq 500 was employed. In the TCR library protocol, unique molecular identifiers were attached to individual cDNA molecules to correct for PCR bias and sequencing error. Sequencing covered both TCR alpha and beta chains, and within each sample the abundances of alpha and beta sequences were tightly co-correlated. For the original study's pipeline: Decombinator V4 was used to perform V gene, J gene and CDR3 annotation of TCR sequences. Expanded TCRs were defined as changing significantly between any two time points under a Poisson model with p below 0.0001. TCR abundances were normalised to the total number of TCRs sequenced in each sample and reported as counts per million. TRAV1-2 paired with TRAJ12, TRAJ20 or TRAJ33 defined MAIT TCRs, while TRAV10 paired with TRAJ18 defined iNKT TCRs. VDJdb, accessed 1 November 2021, was searched for CMV, EBV and SARS-CoV-2 annotated TCRs, excluding TCRs annotated for multiple antigens. Using fastp trimming at Q25 and MiXCR clonotype assembly, TCRdb reanalyzed the public sequencing data and kept in-frame beta chains. Duplicate CDR3 protein sequences are folded into a single record with the most common DNA and genes. V and J calls and clone size were set by TCRdb, not the authors. This sample has 62,000 or so distinct CDR3 sequences in its table, and almost 9.5% of those were observed once. The ten biggest clones cover less than 1.5% of the sample.

This was a case-control study nested in a cohort of healthcare workers in London, UK, who had nasopharyngeal swab PCR tests and blood samples taken every week. Healthcare workers were recruited between 23 and 31 March 2020, during the week of the UK lockdown, and were followed weekly for up to roughly 16 weeks. This clonotype was seen only a few times. What this receptor recognizes is not known. No base quality information exists; no much larger clone differs at one position. Cut back by 1 base and 1 base, the V and J ends lie 10 bases apart. Reading from cysteine to phenylalanine, the CDR3 counts 14 amino acids. Only the CDR3 portion is preserved as DNA: 42 bases, with reading frame beginning at the first base. Via the germline V gene (reference sequence), CDR1 is DFQATT and CDR2 SNEGSKA.

This TCR was sampled from an adult who was a healthcare worker with PCR-confirmed SARS-CoV-2 infection or an uninfected control (not recorded which). The chain was built from TRBV20-1 and TRBJ1-1, with the identity of the D gene unclear. Sequenced input: whole blood. The DNA is as follows: TGCAGTGCTAGAGTTACTGAAGGGAACACTGAAGCTTTCTTT. It is translated as CSARVTEGNTEAFF.